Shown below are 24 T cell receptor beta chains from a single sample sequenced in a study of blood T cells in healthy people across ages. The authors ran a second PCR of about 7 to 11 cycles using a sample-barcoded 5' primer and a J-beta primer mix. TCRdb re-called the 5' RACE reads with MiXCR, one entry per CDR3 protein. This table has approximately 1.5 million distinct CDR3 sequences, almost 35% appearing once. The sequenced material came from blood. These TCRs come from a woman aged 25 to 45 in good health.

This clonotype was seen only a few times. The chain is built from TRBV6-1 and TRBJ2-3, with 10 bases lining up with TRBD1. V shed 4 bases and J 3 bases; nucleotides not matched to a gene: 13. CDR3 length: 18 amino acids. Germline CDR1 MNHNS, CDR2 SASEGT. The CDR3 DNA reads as TGTGCCAGCAGTGTGGGGGGACAGGGGACGGGTTGGACAGATACGCAGTATTTT. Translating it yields CASSVGGQGTGWTDTQYF.

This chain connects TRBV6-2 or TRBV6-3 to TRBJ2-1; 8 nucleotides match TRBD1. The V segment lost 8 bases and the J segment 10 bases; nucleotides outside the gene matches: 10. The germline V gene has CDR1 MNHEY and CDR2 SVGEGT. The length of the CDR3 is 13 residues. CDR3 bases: TGTGCCAGCTGCGGGGACAGGACCTACGAGCAGTTCTTC. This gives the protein CASCGDRTYEQFF.

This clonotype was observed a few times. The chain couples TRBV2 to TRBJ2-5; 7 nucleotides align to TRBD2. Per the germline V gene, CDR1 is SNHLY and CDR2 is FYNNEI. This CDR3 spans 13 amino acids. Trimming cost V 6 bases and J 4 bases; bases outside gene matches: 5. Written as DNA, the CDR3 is TGTGCCAGCAGGCCCCTAGCGGCAGAGACCCAGTACTTC. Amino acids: CASRPLAAETQYF. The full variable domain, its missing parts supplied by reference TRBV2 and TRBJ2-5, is EPEVTQTPSHQVTQMGQEVILRCVPISNHLYFYWYRQILGQKVEFLVSFYNNEISEKSEIFDDQFSVERPDGSNFTLKIRSTKLEDSAMYFCASRPLAAETQYFGPGTRLLVL.

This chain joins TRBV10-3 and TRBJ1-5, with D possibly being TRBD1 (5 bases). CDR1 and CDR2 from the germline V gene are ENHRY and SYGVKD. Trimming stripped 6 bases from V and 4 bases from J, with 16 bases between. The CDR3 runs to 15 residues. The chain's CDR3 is CAIRIFRVGNQPQHF. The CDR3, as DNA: TGTGCCATCAGGATTTTCAGGGTAGGGAATCAGCCCCAGCATTTT.

The CDR3 DNA is TGTGCCATCAGTGGCACGCGGGGGAAGGGTGATACGCAGTATTTT. Translating gives CAISGTRGKGDTQYF. The chain has TRBV10-3 and TRBJ2-3, with 7 nucleotides matching TRBD2. CDR3 length equals 15 residues. Losses at the gene ends were 4 bases for V and 6 bases for J; bases not matched to a gene: 10. Germline V lookup: CDR1 ENHRY, CDR2 SYGVKD.

Here the CDR3 DNA reads TGTGCCAGCAGTTTAGGGCCCCTGCAGTACTTC. Translating gives CASSLGPLQYF. The chain recombines TRBV12-3 or TRBV12-4 with TRBJ2-5; D is uncertain. CDR3 length: 11 amino acids. The V gene lost 1 base and the J gene lost 11 bases, with 8 bases spanning the gap.

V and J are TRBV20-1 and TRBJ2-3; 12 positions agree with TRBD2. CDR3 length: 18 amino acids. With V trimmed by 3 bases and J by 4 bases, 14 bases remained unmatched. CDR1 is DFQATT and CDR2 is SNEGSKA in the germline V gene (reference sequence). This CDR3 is CSASDVKTSGSSADTQYF. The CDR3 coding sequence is TGCAGTGCTAGTGATGTAAAGACTAGCGGGAGTTCTGCAGATACGCAGTATTTT.

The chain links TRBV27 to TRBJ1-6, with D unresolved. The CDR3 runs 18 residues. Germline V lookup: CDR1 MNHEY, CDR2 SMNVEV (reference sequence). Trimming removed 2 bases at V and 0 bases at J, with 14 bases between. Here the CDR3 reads CASSLLRGLSSYNSPLHF. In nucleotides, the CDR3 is TGTGCCAGCAGTTTACTTCGGGGTTTAAGCTCCTATAATTCACCCCTCCACTTT.

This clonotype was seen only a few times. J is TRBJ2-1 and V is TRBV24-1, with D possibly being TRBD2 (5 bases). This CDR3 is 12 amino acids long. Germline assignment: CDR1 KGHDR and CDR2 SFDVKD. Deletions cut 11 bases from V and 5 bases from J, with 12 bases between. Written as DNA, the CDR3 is TGTGCCAGCGCCGGGGTCGACAATGAGCAGTTCTTC. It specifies CASAGVDNEQFF.

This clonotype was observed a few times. CDR3 in amino acids: CSAPRAGGSEQFF. The CDR3 region has the DNA TGCAGTGCCCCGAGGGCAGGGGGCTCTGAGCAGTTCTTC. The V gene is TRBV20-1, the J gene TRBJ2-1; 8 nucleotides agree with TRBD1. The CDR3 is 13 residues long. The ends lost 6 bases at V and 9 bases at J; junction bases unmatched: 10. Germline values: CDR1 DFQATT, CDR2 SNEGSKA (reference sequence).

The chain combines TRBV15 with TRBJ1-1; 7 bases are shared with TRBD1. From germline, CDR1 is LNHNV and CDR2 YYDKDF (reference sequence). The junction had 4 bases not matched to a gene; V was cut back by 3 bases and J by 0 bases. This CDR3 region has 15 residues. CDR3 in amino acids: CATSSDRAMNTEAFF. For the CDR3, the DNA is TGTGCCACCAGCAGTGACAGGGCGATGAACACTGAAGCTTTCTTT. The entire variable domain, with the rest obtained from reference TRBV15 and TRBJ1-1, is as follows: DAMVIQNPRYQVTQFGKPVTLSCSQTLNHNVMYWYQQKSSQAPKLLFHYYDKDFNNEADTPDNFQSRRPNTSFCFLDIRSPGLGDTAMYLCATSSDRAMNTEAFFGQGTRLTVV.

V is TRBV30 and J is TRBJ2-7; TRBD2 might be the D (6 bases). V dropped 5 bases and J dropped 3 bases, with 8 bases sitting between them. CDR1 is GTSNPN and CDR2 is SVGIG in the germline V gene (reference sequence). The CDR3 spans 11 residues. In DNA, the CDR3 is TGTGCCTGGGGGGGGATCTACGAGCAGTACTTC. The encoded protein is CAWGGIYEQYF.

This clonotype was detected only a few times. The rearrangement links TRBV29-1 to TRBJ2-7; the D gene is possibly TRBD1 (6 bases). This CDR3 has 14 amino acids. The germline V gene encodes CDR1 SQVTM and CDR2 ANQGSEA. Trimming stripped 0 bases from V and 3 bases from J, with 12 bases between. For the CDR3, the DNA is TGCAGCGTTGAAGAGGGGGCCCGAGGCTACGAGCAGTACTTC. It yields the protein CSVEEGARGYEQYF.

CDR3 nucleotide sequence: TGTGCCAGCAAACAAGCGGGGGGGCGGTACGAGCAGTACTTC. It encodes CASKQAGGRYEQYF. V and J are TRBV12-3 or TRBV12-4 and TRBJ2-7; TRBD2 agrees at 10 bases. The CDR3 totals 14 residues. Trimming cost V 7 bases and J 4 bases; bases outside gene matches: 7.

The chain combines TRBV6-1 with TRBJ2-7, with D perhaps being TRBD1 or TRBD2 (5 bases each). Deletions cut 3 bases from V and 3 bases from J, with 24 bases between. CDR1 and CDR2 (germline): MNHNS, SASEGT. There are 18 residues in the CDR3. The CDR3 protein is CASSDDLLRVTGLYEQYF. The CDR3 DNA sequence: TGTGCCAGCAGTGACGATCTCCTTCGGGTTACGGGGCTCTACGAGCAGTACTTC.

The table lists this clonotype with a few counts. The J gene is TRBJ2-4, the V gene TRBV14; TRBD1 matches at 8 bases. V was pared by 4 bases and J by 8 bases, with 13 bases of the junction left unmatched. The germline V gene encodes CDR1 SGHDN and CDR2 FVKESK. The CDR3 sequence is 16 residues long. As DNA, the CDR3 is TGTGCCAGCAGCCGAGGGGGCAGGGGGCATCGAGACATTCAGTACTTC. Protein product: CASSRGGRGHRDIQYF.

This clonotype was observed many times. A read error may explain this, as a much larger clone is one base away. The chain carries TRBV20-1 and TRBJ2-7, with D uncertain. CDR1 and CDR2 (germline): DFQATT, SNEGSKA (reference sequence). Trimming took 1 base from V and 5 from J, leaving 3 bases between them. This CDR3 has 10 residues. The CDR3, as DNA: TGCAGTGCTAGAGTACACGAGCAGTACTTC. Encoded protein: CSARVHEQYF.

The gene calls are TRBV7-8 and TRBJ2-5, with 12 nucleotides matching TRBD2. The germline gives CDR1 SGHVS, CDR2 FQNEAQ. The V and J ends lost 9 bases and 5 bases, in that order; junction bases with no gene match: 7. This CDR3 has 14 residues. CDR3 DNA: TGTGCCAGTATAGGACTAGCGGGGTTCGAGACCCAGTACTTC. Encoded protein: CASIGLAGFETQYF.

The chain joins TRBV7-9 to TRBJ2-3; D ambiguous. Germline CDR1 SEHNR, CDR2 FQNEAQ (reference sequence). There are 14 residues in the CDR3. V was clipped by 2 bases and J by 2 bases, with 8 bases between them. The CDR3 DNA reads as TGTGCCAGCAGCTTACAGAGATACACAGATACGCAGTATTTT. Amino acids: CASSLQRYTDTQYF.

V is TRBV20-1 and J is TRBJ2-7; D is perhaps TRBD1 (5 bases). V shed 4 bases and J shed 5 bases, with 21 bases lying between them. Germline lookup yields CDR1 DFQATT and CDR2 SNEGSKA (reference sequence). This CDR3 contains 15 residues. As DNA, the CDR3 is TGCAGTGCTAACGAACCCAATGGACATATGCACGAGCAGTACTTC. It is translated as CSANEPNGHMHEQYF.

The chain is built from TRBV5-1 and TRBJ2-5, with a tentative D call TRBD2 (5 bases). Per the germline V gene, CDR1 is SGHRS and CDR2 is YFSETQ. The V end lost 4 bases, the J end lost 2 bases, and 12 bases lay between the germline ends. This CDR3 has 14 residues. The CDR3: CASSLPRDQETQYF. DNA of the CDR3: TGCGCCAGCAGCCTGCCCCGGGATCAAGAGACCCAGTACTTC.

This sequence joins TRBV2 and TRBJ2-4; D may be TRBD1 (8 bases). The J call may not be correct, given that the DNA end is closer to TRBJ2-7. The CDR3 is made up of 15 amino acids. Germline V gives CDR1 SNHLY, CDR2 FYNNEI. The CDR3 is CASSSRTGRAYEQYF. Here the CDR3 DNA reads TGTGCCAGCAGTTCTCGGACAGGGAGGGCCTACGAGCAGTACTTC.

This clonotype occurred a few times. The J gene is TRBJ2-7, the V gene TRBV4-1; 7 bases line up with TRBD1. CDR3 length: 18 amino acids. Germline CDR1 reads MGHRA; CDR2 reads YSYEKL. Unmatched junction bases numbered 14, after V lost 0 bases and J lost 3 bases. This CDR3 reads CASSQDRLRSGGFYEQYF. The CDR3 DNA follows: TGCGCCAGCAGCCAAGATAGGTTACGATCAGGGGGTTTCTACGAGCAGTACTTC.

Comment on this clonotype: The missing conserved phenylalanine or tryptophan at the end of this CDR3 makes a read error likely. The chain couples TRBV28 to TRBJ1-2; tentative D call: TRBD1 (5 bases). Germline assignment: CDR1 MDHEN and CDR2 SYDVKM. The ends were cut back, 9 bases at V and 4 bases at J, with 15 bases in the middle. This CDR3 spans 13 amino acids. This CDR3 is CARVFGGRYGYTI. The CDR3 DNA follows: TGTGCCAGAGTTTTCGGGGGTCGCTATGGCTACACCATC.